This record concerns one T cell receptor (beta chain) sequence. No cognate antigen has been identified for it. A junction end diverges from the germline sequence, so it may reflect a read error. RNA was isolated from bulk, unsorted tissue, and RNA quality was assessed with a NanoDrop ND-1000 and an Agilent 2100. The donors were newly diagnosed lung cancer patients admitted for thoracic surgery in China from August to November 2014 who had not received prior chemotherapy. Anyone who had undergone radiotherapy or chemotherapy before, or who had another cancer at the same time, was left out of the study. Pieces of surgical tissue measuring about 1-2.1 cm3 were kept in RNAlater solution and held at -80 degrees C until needed. The data are from a study of tumor and adjacent non-tumor tissue in lung cancer (dated by TCRdb to 2016 to 2019). With respect to the entire study: By cancer type, the cohort comprised some twelve adenocarcinoma patients, 2 squamous cell carcinoma patients and 1 small cell lung cancer patient. The 15 enrolled patients, of whom roughly 10 were men and 5 were women, were aged roughly 31 to 85 years and were diagnosed with TNM stage I to III disease. In total, sequencing yielded 95 million to 150 million productive TCRbeta reads, which works out to an average of around 4.2 million reads per sample. The study compared bulk TCRbeta repertoires from lung tumor tissue and matched distant non-tumor lung tissue of approximately 15 lung cancer patients. For each patient, one tumor sample and one normal lung sample were taken, giving a few dozen paired specimens that underwent TCRbeta CDR3 sequencing.

Here is what the overall study found, with its caveats: Peripheral blood was not sequenced, so blood TCRbeta repertoires were not examined in the lung cancer patients of the study. Significantly higher TCR diversity was found in younger patients, and higher tumor TCR diversity was associated with shorter overall and disease-free survival. Tumor tissue showed significantly higher TCR diversity (inverse Simpson) than normal lung tissue, at roughly 430 vs 170 (P = 0.0075, Mann-Whitney U test). The top 100 clones accounted for a significantly larger cumulative portion of the repertoire in normal lung than in tumor tissue. With only roughly 14 patients in the cohort, the authors noted that larger samples and more detailed clinical data are needed. The sequencing platform is not named in the methods, and unique molecular identifiers are not mentioned.

The library relied on multiplex PCR. The sequencer was an Illumina HiSeq 2500. Following protocols modified from ARM-PCR, the researchers constructed TCRbeta libraries through three rounds of nested PCR with primers (Table S4). Before sequencing, PCR products in the 200-500 bp range were cut out of the gel and cleaned up using the QIAquick gel extraction kit. The paper's data handling went like this. Reads were cleaned with Trimmomatic, merged with FLASH into complete CDR3 sequences, and assigned to V(D)J germline segments with MiTCR. Clonal diversity was computed as the inverse Simpson's index with VDJtools. In-frame sequences without a premature stop codon were defined as productive reads. TCRdb applied fastp at Q25 and MiXCR to the public reads, then kept only in-frame beta chains. Records with the same CDR3 protein are collapsed into one entry carrying the most frequent genes and DNA. These V and J calls rely on TCRdb rather than the paper's analysis. The sample yields 65,000 to 90,000 distinct CDR3 sequences; around 70% were counted once. The ten largest account for roughly 12% of the sample.

The cysteine opens and the phenylalanine closes a CDR3 of 12 amino acids. The CDR3 DNA has 36 bases and is translated from base 1. According to the germline V gene, CDR1 reads SNHLY and CDR2 reads FYNNEI. The sample comprised lung tumor tissue. The sequence was obtained from a woman aged 65 to 85 with non-small cell lung cancer. The V gene is TRBV2 and the J gene is TRBJ2-7; 7 junctional bases match TRBD2. The DNA reads TGTGCCAGCAGAGAGACTAGCAGTGAGCGGTACTTC. Its protein product is CASRETSSERYF.